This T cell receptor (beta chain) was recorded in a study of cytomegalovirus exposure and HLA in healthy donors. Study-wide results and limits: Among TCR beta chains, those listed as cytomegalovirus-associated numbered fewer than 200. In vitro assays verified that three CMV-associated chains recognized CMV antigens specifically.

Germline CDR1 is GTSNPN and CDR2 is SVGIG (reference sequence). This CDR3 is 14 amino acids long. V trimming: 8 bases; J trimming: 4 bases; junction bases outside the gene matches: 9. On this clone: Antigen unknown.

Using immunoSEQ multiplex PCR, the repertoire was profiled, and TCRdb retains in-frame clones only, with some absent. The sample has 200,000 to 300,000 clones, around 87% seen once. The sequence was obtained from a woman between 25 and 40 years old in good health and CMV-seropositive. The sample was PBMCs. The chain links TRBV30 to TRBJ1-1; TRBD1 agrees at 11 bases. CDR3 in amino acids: CARIGTGGFTEAFF. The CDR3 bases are TGTGCCCGGATCGGGACAGGGGGATTCACTGAAGCTTTCTTT.